These 25 T cell receptor beta chains originate from one sample sequenced in a study of T cells after yellow fever vaccination. TCRdb fed the 5' RACE reads into MiXCR, producing one record per CDR3 protein. The sample yields some 300,000 distinct CDR3 sequences, under 9% seen once. The material was CD4+ T cells sorted from PBMCs, obtained 5 days after the yellow fever booster vaccination. All receptors come from a man between 18 and 35 years old who received the YFV17D yellow fever vaccine.

There are a few counts of this clonotype. This chain links TRBV28 with TRBJ1-2, with D hard to call. The germline V gene encodes CDR1 MDHEN and CDR2 SYDVKM. Trimming removed 5 bases at V and 4 bases at J, with 8 bases between. The CDR3 consists of 12 residues. In nucleotides, the CDR3 is TGTGCCAGCAGTGCGCCTACCTATGGCTACACCTTC. This translates into CASSAPTYGYTF.

This chain connects TRBV19 to TRBJ2-2, with D possibly matching TRBD2 (6 bases). CDR1 is LNHDA and CDR2 is SQIVND in the germline V gene (reference sequence). CDR3 length equals 14 residues. Deletions cut 7 bases from V and 5 bases from J, with 14 bases between. The DNA for the CDR3 is TGTGCCAGTAATCATCCGGGGGAAACCGGGGAGCTGTTTTTT. Translating it yields CASNHPGETGELFF.

This clonotype has a count of ten or more. The J gene is TRBJ2-5, the V gene TRBV7-2; D is unclear. The germline V gene encodes CDR1 SGHTA and CDR2 FQGNSA. CDR3 size: 12 residues. Trimming pared 4 bases from V and 4 bases from J, leaving 7 bases between. CDR3 nucleotides: TGTGCCAGCAGCTACACCCGAGAGACCCAGTACTTC. Translating gives CASSYTRETQYF.

This clonotype was counted ten times or more. The rearrangement uses TRBV2 and TRBJ2-2; D gene unclear. Germline loops: CDR1 SNHLY, CDR2 FYNNEI. The germline V and J ends were trimmed by 1 base and 3 bases, with 3 bases remaining between them. This CDR3 has 13 amino acids. The CDR3 coding sequence is TGTGCCAGCAGTGAAGGACACACCGGGGAGCTGTTTTTT. Translating gives CASSEGHTGELFF.

This clonotype was seen more than once but under ten times. The chain uses TRBV29-1 and TRBJ2-7; D gene uncertain. Germline V gives CDR1 SQVTM, CDR2 ANQGSEA. The length of the CDR3 is 12 residues. Trimming cost V 2 bases and J 5 bases, with 10 bases left between them. CDR3 residues: CSVESEWDEQYV. In DNA form, the CDR3 reads TGCAGCGTTGAATCAGAGTGGGACGAGCAGTACGTC.

This chain uses TRBV5-4 with TRBJ2-1; possibly TRBD2 for D (5 bases). Germline loops: CDR1 SGHNT, CDR2 YYREEE (reference sequence). Between the trimmed V and J ends, which lost 4 bases and 6 bases, there was a span of 11 bases. This CDR3 comprises 13 residues. CDR3 region: CASSEGLSNEQFF. The CDR3 nucleotides read TGTGCCAGCAGCGAGGGCCTGAGCAATGAGCAGTTCTTC.

This clonotype appeared a few times. The chain uses TRBV28 and TRBJ1-5; D not resolved. There are 12 residues in the CDR3. Germline V CDR1 and CDR2: MDHEN, SYDVKM. V was clipped by 5 bases and J by 4 bases, with 6 bases between them. The CDR3 here is CASSLINQPQHF. The CDR3 bases are TGTGCCAGCAGTCTCATTAATCAGCCCCAGCATTTT.

There are many counts of this clonotype. The chain's CDR3 is CASSLQSVSTDTQYF. The CDR3, as DNA: TGTGCCAGCAGCTTACAAAGCGTTAGCACAGATACGCAGTATTTT. The chain has TRBV7-2 and TRBJ2-3; D unresolved. V dropped 2 bases and J dropped 0 bases, with 9 bases sitting between them. The CDR3 is made up of 15 amino acids. Germline CDR1 is SGHTA and CDR2 is FQGNSA.

There are a few counts of this clonotype. The J gene is TRBJ1-6, the V gene TRBV6-5; D might be TRBD1 (5 bases). CDR1 and CDR2 from the germline V gene are MNHEY and SVGAGI. Trimming left V 3 bases short and J 10 bases short, with 19 bases between. The CDR3 has 16 amino acids. The CDR3 spells CASSYSGQGLGSPLHF. The DNA for the CDR3 is TGTGCCAGCAGTTATTCCGGCCAGGGCCTAGGGTCACCCCTCCACTTT.

This chain uses TRBV6-6 with TRBJ1-4; maybe TRBD1 (6 bases). This CDR3 spans 14 amino acids. The V gene's germline CDR1 is MNHNY and CDR2 SVGAGI (reference sequence). The V end was cut by 6 bases, the J end by 7 bases, with 15 bases between. The CDR3 spells CASRDTGNLEKLFF. Here the CDR3 DNA reads TGTGCCAGCAGGGACACAGGGAATCTTGAAAAACTGTTTTTT.

This clonotype was picked up a small number of times. The chain carries TRBV19 and TRBJ2-3; a weak D match, TRBD2 (5 bases). Germline V gene data show CDR1 as LNHDA and CDR2 as SQIVND (reference sequence). Trimming shortened V by 1 base and J by 4 bases, and 9 bases separated the two germline ends. The CDR3 extends over 14 amino acids. In DNA, the CDR3 is TGTGCCAGTAGTATAGGCTGGCGGGCAGATACGCAGTATTTT. Translated: CASSIGWRADTQYF.

This clonotype occurred a few times. The chain links TRBV27 to TRBJ2-1; D remains unclear. The V and J ends lost 5 bases and 0 bases respectively, with 11 bases between them. CDR3 size: 15 residues. From germline, CDR1 is MNHEY and CDR2 SMNVEV (reference sequence). The CDR3 DNA is TGTGCCAGCAGTAATGAACCTTACTCCTACAATGAGCAGTTCTTC. It is translated as CASSNEPYSYNEQFF.

In its sample, this clonotype was seen a few times. V is TRBV27 and J is TRBJ1-2; a possible D gene is TRBD1 (6 bases). The CDR3 contains 15 residues. Trimming cost V 5 bases and J 8 bases, with 21 bases left between them. Germline V gene lookup returns CDR1 MNHEY and CDR2 SMNVEV (reference sequence). The CDR3 DNA follows: TGTGCCAGCAGTCCGTCGACATTCCGACAGGACGGCTACACCTTC. Translated, it gives CASSPSTFRQDGYTF.

The chain is built from TRBV5-5 and TRBJ2-7; D remains ambiguous. The V end was cut by 6 bases, the J end by 3 bases, with 22 bases between. Germline V gene data show CDR1 as SGHKS and CDR2 as YYEKEE (reference sequence). The CDR3 runs to 16 residues. CDR3 coding DNA: TGTGCCAGCACCCGAGTGGCAAGGACGGCGCTCTACGAGCAGTACTTC. Its protein product is CASTRVARTALYEQYF.

This clonotype has just a few counts. The chain uses TRBV6-6 and TRBJ2-5, with D perhaps assigned TRBD1 or TRBD2 (5 bases each). CDR3 size: 12 residues. Germline V CDR1 and CDR2: MNHNY, SVGAGI (reference sequence). V was pared by 8 bases and J by 4 bases, with 11 bases between. The CDR3 DNA follows: TGTGCCAGCGGGGGTTCGGGAGAGACCCAGTACTTC. Translation gives CASGGSGETQYF.

The chain links TRBV7-9 to TRBJ2-1, with D perhaps matching TRBD2 (6 bases). V was clipped by 3 bases and J by 4 bases, with 10 bases between them. The germline V gene has CDR1 SEHNR and CDR2 FQNEAQ (reference sequence). There are 14 residues in the CDR3. CDR3 residues: CASSFGGRYNEQFF. Here the CDR3 DNA reads TGTGCCAGCAGCTTTGGGGGGAGGTACAATGAGCAGTTCTTC. The whole variable domain, remainder taken from reference TRBV7-9 and TRBJ2-1, is DTGVSQNPRHKITKRGQNVTFRCDPISEHNRLYWYRQTLGQGPEFLTYFQNEAQLEKSRLLSDRFSAERPKGSFSTLEIQRTEQGDSAMYLCASSFGGRYNEQFFGPGTRLTVL.

The gene calls are TRBV12-3 or TRBV12-4 and TRBJ1-1; D unclear. This CDR3 has 11 residues. With 3 bases removed from V and 6 bases from J, the gap between germline ends came to 5 bases. The CDR3 nucleotides are TGTGCCAGCAGTTTCGGCGCTGAAGCTTTCTTT. It encodes CASSFGAEAFF.

The CDR3: CASSFRRLSGGTDTQYF. DNA of the CDR3: TGTGCCAGCAGCTTTAGACGACTAAGCGGGGGCACAGATACGCAGTATTTT. The chain has TRBV7-2 and TRBJ2-3; 7 positions agree with TRBD2. The trim removed 3 bases at V and 1 base at J, leaving 10 bases unmatched. Germline CDR1 SGHTA, CDR2 FQGNSA. The CDR3 is 17 amino acids.

The chain links TRBV6-1 to TRBJ2-2; 7 nucleotides line up with TRBD1. V was pared by 7 bases and J by 2 bases, with 4 bases of the junction left unmatched. Germline assignment: CDR1 MNHNS and CDR2 SASEGT. The CDR3 totals 14 residues. DNA of the CDR3: TGTGCCAGCACCGGGACAGTCAACACCGGGGAGCTGTTTTTT. It codes for CASTGTVNTGELFF.

This clonotype was detected a few times. The chain couples TRBV6-5 to TRBJ2-2; D is undetermined. The germline V gene has CDR1 MNHEY and CDR2 SVGAGI. The CDR3 runs 16 residues. V was trimmed by 5 bases and J by 4 bases, leaving 17 bases between them. The CDR3 DNA is TGTGCCAGCAGTCGCTCTTCGGGCCACACCACCGGGGAGCTGTTTTTT. Translated, it gives CASSRSSGHTTGELFF.

Written as DNA, the CDR3 is TGTGCCAGCATCGAGACAGGAGGTGGAAACACCATATATTTT. It yields the protein CASIETGGGNTIYF. The chain uses TRBV5-4 and TRBJ1-3; D might be TRBD1 (6 bases). V was cut by 6 bases and J by 3 bases, with 13 bases left in between. CDR3 length equals 14 residues. CDR1 and CDR2 from the germline V gene are SGHNT and YYREEE (reference sequence).

This clonotype was detected a few times. The V gene is TRBV19, the J gene TRBJ1-5; 12 nucleotides agree with TRBD1. The V and J ends lost 4 bases and 7 bases, in that order; junction bases with no gene match: 5. The CDR3 has 15 amino acids. Germline loops: CDR1 LNHDA, CDR2 SQIVND (reference sequence). The CDR3 DNA reads TGTGCCAGTAGTAAGAGGGACAGGGGGCAGCAGCCCCAGCATTTT. Its protein product is CASSKRDRGQQPQHF. Drawing the rest from reference TRBV19 and TRBJ1-5, the complete variable domain is DGGITQSPKYLFRKEGQNVTLSCEQNLNHDAMYWYRQDPGQGLRLIYYSQIVNDFQKGDIAEGYSVSREKKESFPLTVTSAQKNPTAFYLCASSKRDRGQQPQHFGDGTRLSIL.

The chain uses TRBV2 and TRBJ2-3; unclear D gene. CDR3 length equals 13 residues. Trimming stripped 4 bases from V and 5 bases from J, with 10 bases between. Germline CDR1 and CDR2: SNHLY and FYNNEI. The CDR3 DNA sequence: TGTGCCAGCAGTGTCGGAACGAGAGATACGCAGTATTTT. This sequence encodes CASSVGTRDTQYF.

The chain has TRBV10-3 and TRBJ2-5; tentative D call: TRBD2 (5 bases). The CDR3 extends over 13 amino acids. Per the germline V gene, CDR1 is ENHRY and CDR2 is SYGVKD. Trimming removed 8 bases at V and 2 bases at J, with 12 bases between. The CDR3 nucleotides read TGTGCCATCGGCGGGCAGCGACAAGAGACCCAGTACTTC. Encoded protein: CAIGGQRQETQYF.

This sequence joins TRBV9 and TRBJ2-3, with D unclear. The CDR3 has 14 residues. Germline-derived CDR1 and CDR2 are SGDLS and YYNGEE. V shed 2 bases and J shed 6 bases, with 13 bases lying between them. In nucleotides, the CDR3 is TGTGCCAGCAGCGTCGGAACGATAGGGGATACGCAGTATTTT. As protein: CASSVGTIGDTQYF. Full variable domain (outside the CDR3, taken from reference TRBV9 and TRBJ2-3): DSGVTQTPKHLITATGQRVTLRCSPRSGDLSVYWYQQSLDQGLQFLIQYYNGEERAKGNILERFSAQQFPDLHSELNLSSLELGDSALYFCASSVGTIGDTQYFGPGTRLTVL.